These 28 T cell receptor beta chains originate from one sample sequenced in a study of neurological immune-mediated disorders. MiXCR was run by TCRdb on the 5' RACE reads, yielding one entry per CDR3 protein. The sample has some 70,000 distinct CDR3 sequences, under 5% seen once. Input material: PBMCs. All receptors derive from a man aged 30 to 39 with multiple sclerosis.

This clonotype was detected many times. This rearrangement joins TRBV7-9 to TRBJ2-2; TRBD2 matches 7 bases. The germline V gene has CDR1 SEHNR and CDR2 FQNEAQ (reference sequence). With 3 bases clipped from V and 2 bases from J, the junction kept 6 bases outside the gene matches. The CDR3 length is 16 residues. The CDR3 loop is CASSFWGGRNTGELFF. In DNA form, the CDR3 reads TGTGCCAGCAGCTTCTGGGGGGGACGTAACACCGGGGAGCTGTTTTTT. The full variable domain, its missing parts supplied by reference TRBV7-9 and TRBJ2-2, is DTGVSQNPRHKITKRGQNVTFRCDPISEHNRLYWYRQTLGQGPEFLTYFQNEAQLEKSRLLSDRFSAERPKGSFSTLEIQRTEQGDSAMYLCASSFWGGRNTGELFFGEGSRLTVL.

This clonotype showed up just a few times. V and J are TRBV20-1 and TRBJ2-7; 7 bases are a match to TRBD1. CDR1 DFQATT and CDR2 SNEGSKA come from the germline V gene (reference sequence). V dropped 5 bases and J dropped 6; count of bases not matched to a gene: 4. There are 11 residues in the CDR3. The CDR3 sequence: CSALDRREQYF. DNA for the CDR3: TGCAGTGCTTTGGACAGGCGCGAGCAGTACTTC.

This clonotype has ten or more counts. The chain uses TRBV5-1 and TRBJ2-1; the D call may be TRBD1 or TRBD2 (6 bases each). CDR1 is SGHRS, CDR2 YFSETQ, per germline. The CDR3 has 14 amino acids. The V end was cut by 2 bases, the J end by 6 bases, with 12 bases between. CDR3 DNA sequence: TGCGCCAGCAGCTTAGGACCGGGGGCCAATGAGCAGTTCTTC. This translates into CASSLGPGANEQFF. Supplemented by reference TRBV5-1 and TRBJ2-1, the full variable domain reads KAGVTQTPRYLIKTRGQQVTLSCSPISGHRSVSWYQQTPGQGLQFLFEYFSETQRNKGNFPGRFSGRQFSNSRSEMNVSTLELGDSALYLCASSLGPGANEQFFGPGTRLTVL.

This clonotype showed up just a few times. The rearrangement uses TRBV25-1 and TRBJ2-3, with D possibly being TRBD1 (5 bases). Germline V gene sequence: CDR1 MGHDK, CDR2 SYGVNS. V dropped 6 bases and J dropped 5 bases, with 12 bases sitting between them. CDR3 length equals 13 residues. The CDR3 DNA reads TGTGCCAGCAGGGCCAGGGTGAAAGATACGCAGTATTTT. The encoded protein is CASRARVKDTQYF.

This clonotype was found many times. The J gene is TRBJ2-2, the V gene TRBV20-1, with unresolved D. CDR3 length: 13 amino acids. Germline-derived CDR1 and CDR2 are DFQATT and SNEGSKA (reference sequence). Trimming left V 3 bases short and J 3 bases short, with 8 bases between. The CDR3 region is CSASGWDTGELFF. The CDR3 DNA reads as TGCAGTGCTAGCGGGTGGGACACCGGGGAGCTGTTTTTT.

This clonotype has ten or more counts. The chain uses TRBV5-1 and TRBJ2-1; D not resolved. Trimming took off 6 bases at V and 5 bases at J, with 6 bases between the two ends. Germline V lookup: CDR1 SGHRS, CDR2 YFSETQ. The CDR3 has 11 residues. The CDR3: CASNEHNEQFF. The CDR3 coding sequence is TGCGCCAGCAACGAGCACAATGAGCAGTTCTTC.

This clonotype was counted at least ten times. This chain links TRBV20-1 with TRBJ1-2; D is ambiguous. Germline-derived CDR1 and CDR2 are DFQATT and SNEGSKA (reference sequence). The CDR3 sequence is 15 residues long. Trimming cost V 3 bases and J 1 base, with 15 bases left between them. The CDR3 region has the DNA TGCAGTGCTAGGAGCAGTGGCCGCAATAACTATGGCTACACCTTC. It specifies CSARSSGRNNYGYTF.

This chain's CDR3 is CASSTGATEAFF. As DNA, the CDR3 is TGTGCCAGCAGCACAGGGGCGACTGAAGCTTTCTTT. The V call is TRBV12-3 or TRBV12-4, the J call TRBJ1-1, with 7 positions matching TRBD1. CDR3 length: 12 residues. The V segment lost 6 bases and the J segment 5 bases; nucleotides outside the gene matches: 3.

The chain combines TRBV7-6 with TRBJ1-2, with TRBD1 as a possible D gene (5 bases). Deletions cut 4 bases from V and 8 bases from J, with 11 bases between. The CDR3 has 12 residues. Looked up from germline, CDR1 is SGHVS and CDR2 is FNYEAQ. This CDR3 reads CASSSPGGGYTF. The CDR3 DNA sequence: TGTGCCAGCAGCTCCCCCGGGGGAGGCTACACCTTC.

This clonotype was recorded at least ten times. J is TRBJ2-3 and V is TRBV7-8, with unresolved D. CDR3 length equals 14 residues. The V gene lost 8 bases and the J gene lost 6 bases, with 18 bases spanning the gap. Germline CDR1 SGHVS, CDR2 FQNEAQ. The CDR3 sequence is CASAVVKPRDTQYF. The CDR3 DNA sequence: TGTGCCAGCGCCGTGGTCAAGCCCAGGGATACGCAGTATTTT.

This clonotype was counted many times. CDR3 nucleotide sequence: TGCAGCGCCGCCAGGACTCCCACAGATACGCAGTATTTT. Its protein is CSAARTPTDTQYF. The rearrangement links TRBV29-1 to TRBJ2-3, with D possibly TRBD2 on 5 matching bases. Germline lookup yields CDR1 SQVTM and CDR2 ANQGSEA. CDR3 length: 13 amino acids. The V gene lost 7 bases and the J gene lost 2 bases, with 13 bases spanning the gap.

This clonotype was counted ten times or more. Relative to the germline gene, one junction end is altered; a read error may explain this. This rearrangement joins TRBV10-2 to TRBJ1-5; no firm D call. Per the germline V gene, CDR1 is WSHSY and CDR2 is SAAADI. The CDR3 runs to 14 residues. The CDR3 here is CASREGLSNQPQNF. Written as DNA, the CDR3 is TGCGCCAGCAGGGAAGGGTTGAGCAATCAGCCCCAGAATTTT.

This clonotype has just a few counts. V is TRBV11-2 and J is TRBJ1-2, with no clear D. Germline CDR1 and CDR2: SGHAT and FQNNGV. CDR3 length: 13 residues. V lost 1 base, J lost 7 bases, and 10 bases lay in between. The CDR3 loop is CASSLGLESGYTF. CDR3 coding DNA: TGTGCCAGCAGCTTAGGTTTGGAGTCTGGCTACACCTTC. Filled out from reference TRBV11-2 and TRBJ1-2, the complete variable domain reads EAGVAQSPRYKIIEKRQSVAFWCNPISGHATLYWYQQILGQGPKLLIQFQNNGVVDDSQLPKDRFSAERLKGVDSTLKIQPAKLEDSAVYLCASSLGLESGYTFGSGTRLTVV.

This clonotype was recorded a few times. The rearrangement uses TRBV12-3 or TRBV12-4 and TRBJ2-7; D not certain. Trimming stripped 3 bases from V and 7 bases from J, with 7 bases between. The length of the CDR3 is 11 residues. The CDR3 here is CASSFRSEQYF. CDR3 coding DNA: TGTGCCAGCAGTTTCCGGTCGGAGCAGTACTTC.

In this sample, this clonotype turned up many times. The V call is TRBV21-1, the J call TRBJ1-2; the D segment call TRBD1 is taken from the table without a DNA check. TRBV21-1 is an annotated pseudogene. The length of the CDR3 is 11 residues. The CDR3 DNA reads TGTGCCAGCACTTGGACAGCCGGGTACACCTTC. Amino acids: CASTWTAGYTF.

This clonotype was seen at least ten times. The J gene is TRBJ2-2, the V gene TRBV4-1; 9 positions agree with TRBD1. V trimming: 4 bases; J trimming: 4 bases; junction bases outside the gene matches: 10. The V gene's germline CDR1 is MGHRA and CDR2 YSYEKL. CDR3 size: 17 residues. CDR3 bases: TGCGCCAGCAGCCGAATGACCGGGACAGGGAGCACCGGGGAGCTGTTTTTT. As protein: CASSRMTGTGSTGELFF.

This clonotype was seen many times. The chain carries TRBV5-1 and TRBJ1-1, with 9 bases aligning to TRBD1. This CDR3 comprises 13 residues. CDR1 SGHRS and CDR2 YFSETQ come from the germline V gene. V gave up 3 bases and J gave up 7 bases; unmatched junction bases: 4. The CDR3 sequence is CASSSRTGVEAFF. For the CDR3, the DNA is TGCGCCAGCAGCTCCCGGACAGGGGTTGAAGCTTTCTTT.

This clonotype was counted many times. CDR3 protein: CSASPGPSTTQYF. Written as DNA, the CDR3 is TGCAGTGCTAGCCCGGGGCCCTCAACTACGCAGTATTTT. V is TRBV20-1 and J is TRBJ2-3; D is perhaps TRBD1 or TRBD2 (5 bases each). Between the trimmed V and J ends, which lost 3 bases and 8 bases, there was a span of 15 bases. The CDR3 extends over 13 amino acids. CDR1 is DFQATT and CDR2 is SNEGSKA in the germline V gene (reference sequence).

This clonotype was seen many times. A junction end diverges from the germline sequence, so it may reflect a read error. The chain employs TRBV5-6 and TRBJ2-1, with no clear D. Germline V gives CDR1 SGHDT, CDR2 YYEEEE. The CDR3 runs 11 residues. The CDR3 loop reads CASSLYNEQFF. CDR3 DNA: TGCGCCAGCAGTTTGTACAATGAGCAGTTCTTC.

Many counts were recorded for this clonotype. The CDR3 DNA reads as TGTGCCAGCAGCCCGACGGGACTTAGGAACACTGAAGCTTTCTTT. Its protein is CASSPTGLRNTEAFF. J is TRBJ1-1 and V is TRBV7-9; D is perhaps TRBD1 (5 bases). The CDR3 is made up of 15 amino acids. The germline gives CDR1 SEHNR, CDR2 FQNEAQ (reference sequence). The germline V and J ends were trimmed by 5 bases and 1 base, with 14 bases remaining between them.

This chain connects TRBV20-1 to TRBJ2-3, with TRBD2 matching 10 bases. Germline V CDR1 and CDR2: DFQATT, SNEGSKA (reference sequence). The CDR3 is 17 amino acids. V dropped 3 bases and J dropped 2; count of bases not matched to a gene: 11. The CDR3 coding sequence is TGCAGTGCTAGTCGGCTAGCGGGGGTTTCTACCACAGATACGCAGTATTTT. Its protein product is CSASRLAGVSTTDTQYF.

This clonotype was picked up many times. The genes are TRBV20-1 and TRBJ2-6, with 7 bases identical to TRBD1. Germline-derived CDR1 and CDR2 are DFQATT and SNEGSKA (reference sequence). With 6 bases clipped from V and 2 bases from J, the junction kept 4 bases outside the gene matches. The CDR3 is 14 residues long. The CDR3 DNA reads TGCAGTGCCTCTCAGGGGGCTGGGGCCAACGTCCTGACTTTC. It encodes CSASQGAGANVLTF.

This clonotype has ten or more counts. The chain couples TRBV20-1 to TRBJ1-5; a possible D gene is TRBD1 (5 bases). The germline V and J ends were trimmed by 0 bases and 6 bases, with 18 bases remaining between them. The CDR3 is 16 amino acids. CDR1 and CDR2 (germline): DFQATT, SNEGSKA (reference sequence). The CDR3 sequence: CSARDVRGQGSQPQHF. As DNA, the CDR3 is TGCAGTGCTAGAGATGTCAGAGGGCAGGGAAGTCAGCCCCAGCATTTT.

This clonotype was observed at least ten times. This rearrangement joins TRBV6-6 to TRBJ1-2, with D tentatively TRBD1 (5 bases). Deletions cut 5 bases from V and 10 bases from J, with 23 bases between. The CDR3 is made up of 15 amino acids. Germline CDR1 MNHNY, CDR2 SVGAGI (reference sequence). CDR3 DNA sequence: TGTGCCAGCAGTAACCGGGTCGAGGGAACGGGACTCTACACCTTC. Residues: CASSNRVEGTGLYTF.

Many counts were recorded for this clonotype. A single base separates this from a much larger clone, so it may be a read error. The chain recombines TRBV5-1 with TRBJ1-1, with a possible D match to TRBD1 (6 bases). The CDR3 runs to 14 residues. V lost 0 bases and J lost 2, with 8 bases in between. The germline gives CDR1 SGHRS, CDR2 YFSETQ. CDR3 DNA sequence: TGCGCCAGCAGCTTGGACAGGGTAAACACTGAAGCTTTCTTT. Its translation is CASSLDRVNTEAFF.

Regarding this clonotype: A much larger clone differs from this one at a single base, so this may be a read error. The chain joins TRBV15 to TRBJ1-4; D is unclear. The CDR3 spans 15 residues. Germline CDR1 and CDR2: LNHNV and YYDKDF (reference sequence). V lost 1 base and J 11 bases, leaving 17 bases between the germline ends. The CDR3 region is CATSRVRAEVVKLFF. As DNA, the CDR3 is TGTGCCACCAGCAGAGTACGGGCAGAAGTTGTCAAACTGTTTTTT.

This clonotype was seen repeatedly, ten times or more. The CDR3: CASSLTGTTEAFF. The CDR3 DNA reads TGTGCCAGCTCACTGACAGGGACCACTGAAGCTTTCTTT. This chain connects TRBV18 to TRBJ1-1; 7 bases are shared with TRBD1. CDR3 length equals 13 residues. CDR1 and CDR2 from the germline V gene are KGHSH and LQKENI. J gave up 4 bases and V 4 bases, and 3 bases lay outside the gene matches.

This clonotype was counted ten times or more. This sequence joins TRBV6-5 and TRBJ1-2, with unresolved D. The V end was cut by 5 bases, the J end by 7 bases, with 20 bases between. The CDR3 consists of 15 residues. Germline V gene lookup returns CDR1 MNHEY and CDR2 SVGAGI. CDR3 residues: CASSTPRAGGGGYTF. The CDR3 DNA is TGTGCCAGCAGTACCCCTAGGGCAGGCGGTGGTGGCTACACCTTC.